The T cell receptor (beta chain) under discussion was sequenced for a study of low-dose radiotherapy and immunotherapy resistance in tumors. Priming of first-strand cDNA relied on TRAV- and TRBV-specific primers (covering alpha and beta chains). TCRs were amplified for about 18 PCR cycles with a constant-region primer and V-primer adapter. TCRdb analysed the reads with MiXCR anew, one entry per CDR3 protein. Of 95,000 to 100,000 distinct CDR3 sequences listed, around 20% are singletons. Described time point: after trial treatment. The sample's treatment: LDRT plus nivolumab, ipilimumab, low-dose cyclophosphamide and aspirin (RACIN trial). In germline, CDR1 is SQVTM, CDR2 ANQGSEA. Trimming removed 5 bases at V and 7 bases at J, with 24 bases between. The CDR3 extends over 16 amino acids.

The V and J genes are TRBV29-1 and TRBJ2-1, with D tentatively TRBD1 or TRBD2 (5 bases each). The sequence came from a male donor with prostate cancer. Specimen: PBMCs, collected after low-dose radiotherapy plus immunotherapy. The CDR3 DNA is TGCAGCGTTTCTGGACATCCCGGGACGCAACCTAATGAGCAGTTCTTC. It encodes CSVSGHPGTQPNEQFF.